Listed below are T cell receptor beta chains from one sample, sequenced in a study of control samples from healthy donors and cancer patients. Some clones are missing from TCRdb's copy, which holds only in-frame ones; the method was immunoSEQ multiplex PCR. The repertoire holds under 100,000 clones, with 80% to 95% as singletons. The sequenced sample was blood. All receptors derive from a woman aged 30 to 39 in good health. Both conserved end residues are trimmed from each CDR3. Fields, in order: V gene, J gene, CDR3 protein.

>TRBV12-3/TRBV12-4|TRBJ1-5
ASTLGRFQPQH
>TRBV9|TRBJ2-5
ASSGRGGPETQY
>TRBV11-2|TRBJ2-5
ASSPQGQGTQY
>TRBV11-2|TRBJ2-2
ASSLRTGHTGELF
>TRBV29-1|TRBJ1-1
SVSRNTEAF
>TRBV24-1|TRBJ1-5
ATSGVARGRVQPQH
>TRBV7-9|TRBJ2-7
ATEDRDSYEQY
>TRBV5-1|TRBJ2-1
ASSPGTSGNSVYNEQF
>TRBV6-2/TRBV6-3|TRBJ2-3
ASSYGTSGTDTQY
>TRBV6-5|TRBJ2-1
ASSYSRGYSYNEQF
>TRBV7-2|TRBJ1-3
ASSLTPDSGNTIY
>TRBV20-1|TRBJ2-3
SASQSSGTTDTQY
>TRBV2|TRBJ2-5
ASRTLGRAGAGAGQETQY
>TRBV7-3|TRBJ1-6
ASSPLHGGRSPLH
>TRBV19|TRBJ1-2
ASSNLGEGSGYT
>TRBV6-1|TRBJ2-1
ASSEWSEPGNEQF
>TRBV6-5|TRBJ2-7
ASSYSRDPYYEQY
>TRBV2|TRBJ2-1
ASKIRLSSYNEQF
>TRBV5-6|TRBJ2-3
ASSTPGQGADTQY
>TRBV7-2|TRBJ2-1
ASSSPGDSSYNEQF
>TRBV30|TRBJ1-1
AWSRGTGGMNTEAF
>TRBV10-3|TRBJ1-1
ATLPGRGTEAF
>TRBV13|TRBJ1-1
ASSLAGRGAF
>TRBV2|TRBJ2-7
ASSEALPRSHYEQY
>TRBV20-1|TRBJ1-4
SASPGNPSAGLF
>TRBV30|TRBJ1-5
AWGGGGSNQPQH
>TRBV27|TRBJ1-2
ASSDFSGGTYGYT
>TRBV28|TRBJ2-2
ASSLNSGGRPGELF
>TRBV28|TRBJ2-7
ASRLVWDSYEQY
>TRBV6-6|TRBJ1-5
ASSPAGGTFSNQPQH
>TRBV15|TRBJ2-2
ATSRGLAGGPGELF